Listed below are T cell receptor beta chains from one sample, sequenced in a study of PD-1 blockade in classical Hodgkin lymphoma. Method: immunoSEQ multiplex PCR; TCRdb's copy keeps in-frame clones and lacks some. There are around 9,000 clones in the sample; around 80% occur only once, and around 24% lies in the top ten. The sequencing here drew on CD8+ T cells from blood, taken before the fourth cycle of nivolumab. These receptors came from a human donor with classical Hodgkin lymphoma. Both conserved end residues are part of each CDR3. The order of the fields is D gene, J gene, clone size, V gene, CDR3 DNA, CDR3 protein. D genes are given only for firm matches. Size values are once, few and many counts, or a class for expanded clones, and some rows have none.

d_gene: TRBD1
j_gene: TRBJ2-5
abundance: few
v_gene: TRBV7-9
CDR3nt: TGTGCCAGCAGCAAGAGGACAGGGTGGAGAGAGACCCAGTACTTC
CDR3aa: CASSKRTGWRETQYF

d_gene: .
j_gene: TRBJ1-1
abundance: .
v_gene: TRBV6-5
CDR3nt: TGTGCCAGTGGGTTTTCCGACGAAGCTTTCTTT
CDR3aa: CASGFSDEAFF

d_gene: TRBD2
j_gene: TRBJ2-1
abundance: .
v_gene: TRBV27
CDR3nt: TGTGCCAGCAGTCTCGGGGGGGGGTACAATGAGCAGTTCTTC
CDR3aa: CASSLGGGYNEQFF

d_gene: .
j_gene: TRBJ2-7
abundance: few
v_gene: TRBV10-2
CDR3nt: TGCGCCAGCAGTGAGCCAGGACAAAACAACTACGAGCAGTACTTC
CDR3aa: CASSEPGQNNYEQYF

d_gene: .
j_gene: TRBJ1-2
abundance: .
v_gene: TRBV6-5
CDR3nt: TGTGCCAGCAGTTACATCGACAGTAACTATGGCTACACCTTC
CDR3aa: CASSYIDSNYGYTF

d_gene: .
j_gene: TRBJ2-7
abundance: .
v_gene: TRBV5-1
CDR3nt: TGCGCCAGCAGCTGGAACCAGGTCGAGCAGTACTTC
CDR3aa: CASSWNQVEQYF

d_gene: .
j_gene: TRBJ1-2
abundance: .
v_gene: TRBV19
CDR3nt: TGTGCCAGTAGCTCCGGGGTCGGCTCCGGGGGCTACACCTTC
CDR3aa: CASSSGVGSGGYTF

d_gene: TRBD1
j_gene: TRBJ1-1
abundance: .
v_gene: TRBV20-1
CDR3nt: TGCAGTGCAAAGACAGGGTTTGAAGCTTTCTTT
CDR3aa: CSAKTGFEAFF

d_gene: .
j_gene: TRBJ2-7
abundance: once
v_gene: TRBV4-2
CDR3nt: TGTGCCAGCAGCTCGAGGACGGCCGGCGCCGAGCAGTACTTC
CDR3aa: CASSSRTAGAEQYF

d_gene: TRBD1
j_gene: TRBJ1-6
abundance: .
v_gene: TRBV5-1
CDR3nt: TGCGCCAGCAGCTTGGGGACAGGGGATCCTTTGAGCGATAATTCACCCCTCCACTTT
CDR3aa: CASSLGTGDPLSDNSPLHF

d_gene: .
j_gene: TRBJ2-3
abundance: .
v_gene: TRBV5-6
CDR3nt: TGTGCCAGCACTGAAGAAAACACAGATACGCAGTATTTT
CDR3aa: CASTEENTDTQYF

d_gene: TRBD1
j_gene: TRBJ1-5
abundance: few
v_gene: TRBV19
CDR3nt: TGTGCCAGTAGTTTGGGGACAGTTAATCAGCCCCAGCATTTT
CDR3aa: CASSLGTVNQPQHF

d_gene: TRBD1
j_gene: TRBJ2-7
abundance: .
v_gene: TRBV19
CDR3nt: TGTGCCAGTAGTACCGGGACAGGGGGCTACTACGAGCAGTACTTC
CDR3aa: CASSTGTGGYYEQYF

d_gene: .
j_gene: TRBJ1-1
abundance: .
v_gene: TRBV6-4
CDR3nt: TGTGCCAGCAGTCACAGGGTGGAGACTGAAGCTTTCTTT
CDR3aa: CASSHRVETEAFF

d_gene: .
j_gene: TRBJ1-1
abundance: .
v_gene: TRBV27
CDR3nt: TGTGCCAGCAGTTTTGGGGCGAACACTGAAGCTTTCTTT
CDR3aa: CASSFGANTEAFF

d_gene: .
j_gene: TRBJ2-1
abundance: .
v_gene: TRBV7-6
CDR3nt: TGTGCCAGCAGCTTAGAAGCTGAGCAGTTCTTC
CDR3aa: CASSLEAEQFF

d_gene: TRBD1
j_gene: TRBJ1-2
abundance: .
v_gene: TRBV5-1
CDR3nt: TGCGCCAGCAGCTGGGGGGACAGAAGCTATGGCTACACCTTC
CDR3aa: CASSWGDRSYGYTF

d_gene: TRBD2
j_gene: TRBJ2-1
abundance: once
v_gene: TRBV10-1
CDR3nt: TGCGCCAGCAGTGACTCCTCCGGGACTAGCGGGGCCCCGGGGTACAATGAGCAGTTCTTC
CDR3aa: CASSDSSGTSGAPGYNEQFF

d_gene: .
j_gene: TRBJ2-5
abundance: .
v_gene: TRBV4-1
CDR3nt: TGCGCCAGCAGCCAAGATCCGGAGGGGGGCCAAGAGACCCAGTACTTC
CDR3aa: CASSQDPEGGQETQYF

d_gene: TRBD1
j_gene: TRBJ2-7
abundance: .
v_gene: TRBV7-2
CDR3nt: TGTGCCAGCAGCCGCTCCGGGACAGGGGAATCAAAATTGGCTTTC
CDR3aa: CASSRSGTGESKLAF

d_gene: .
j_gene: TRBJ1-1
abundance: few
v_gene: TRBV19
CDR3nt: TGTGCCAGTAGTCCTGGACAGCTTGAAGCTTTCTTT
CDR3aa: CASSPGQLEAFF

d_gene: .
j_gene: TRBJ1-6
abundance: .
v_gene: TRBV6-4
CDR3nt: TGTGCCAGCAGGGAGGTCGACTCCTATAATTCACCCCTCCACTTT
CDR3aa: CASREVDSYNSPLHF

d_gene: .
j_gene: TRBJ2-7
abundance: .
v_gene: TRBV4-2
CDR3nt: TGTGCCAGCGCCCAGGTCGTCGGGGGATCCTACGAGCAGTACTTC
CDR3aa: CASAQVVGGSYEQYF

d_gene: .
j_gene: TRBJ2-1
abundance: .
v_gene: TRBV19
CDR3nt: TGTGCCAGTAGACGGCTAGAATCTTATGAGCAGTTCTTC
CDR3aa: CASRRLESYEQFF

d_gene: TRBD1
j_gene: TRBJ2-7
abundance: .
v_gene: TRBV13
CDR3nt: TGTGCCAGCAGCCCCCAGGGGGTATCCTACGAGCAGTACTTC
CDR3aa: CASSPQGVSYEQYF

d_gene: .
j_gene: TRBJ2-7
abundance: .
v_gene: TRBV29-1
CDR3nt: TGCAGCGCCACCCGGGAGAACTACGAGCAGTACTTC
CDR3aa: CSATRENYEQYF

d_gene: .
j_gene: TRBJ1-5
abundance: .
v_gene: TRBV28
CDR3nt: TGTGCCAGCACGACAGGCAGACCCCAGCATTTT
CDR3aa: CASTTGRPQHF

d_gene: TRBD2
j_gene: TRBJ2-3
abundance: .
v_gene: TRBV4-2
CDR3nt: TGTGCCAGCAGCCAAGACATTGCGGGGGGAGGCACAGATACGCAGTATTTT
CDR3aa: CASSQDIAGGGTDTQYF

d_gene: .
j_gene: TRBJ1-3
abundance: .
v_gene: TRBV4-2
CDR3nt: TGTGCCAGCAGCCAAGTTCAGGGTAACTCTGGAAACACCATATATTTT
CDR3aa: CASSQVQGNSGNTIYF

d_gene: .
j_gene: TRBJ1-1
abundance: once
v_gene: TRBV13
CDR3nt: TGTGCCAGCGGACAGCAGACTGAAGCTTTCTTT
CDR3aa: CASGQQTEAFF

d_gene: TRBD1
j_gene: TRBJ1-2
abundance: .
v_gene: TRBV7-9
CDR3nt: TGTGCCAGCAGCTTAAGTCCAACAGGGGAAGGTGGCTACACCTTC
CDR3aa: CASSLSPTGEGGYTF

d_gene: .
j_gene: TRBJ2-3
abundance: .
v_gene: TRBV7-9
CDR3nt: TGTGCCAGCAGCTTAGGGAGGGGGGCAGATACGCAGTATTTT
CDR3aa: CASSLGRGADTQYF